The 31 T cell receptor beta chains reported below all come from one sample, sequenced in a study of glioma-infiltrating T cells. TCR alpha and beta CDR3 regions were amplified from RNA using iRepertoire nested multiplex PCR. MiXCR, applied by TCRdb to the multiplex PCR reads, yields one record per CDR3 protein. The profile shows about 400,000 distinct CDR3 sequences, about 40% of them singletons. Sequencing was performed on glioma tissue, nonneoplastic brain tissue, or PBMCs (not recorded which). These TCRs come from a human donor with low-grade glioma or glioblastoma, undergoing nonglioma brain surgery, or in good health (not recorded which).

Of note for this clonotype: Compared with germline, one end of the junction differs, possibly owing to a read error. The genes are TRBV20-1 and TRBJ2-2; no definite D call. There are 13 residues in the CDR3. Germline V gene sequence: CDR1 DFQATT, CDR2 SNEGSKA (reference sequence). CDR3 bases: TGCAGTGCTATATACGGCGGCACCTGGGAGCTGTTTTTT. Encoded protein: CSAIYGGTWELFF.

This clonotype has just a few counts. The CDR3 DNA sequence: TGTGCCAGCTCTGCGGCAGACAGGTTTTATGGCTACACCTTC. Translating it yields CASSAADRFYGYTF. The rearrangement links TRBV18 to TRBJ1-2; a weak D match, TRBD1 (6 bases). Germline V CDR1 and CDR2: KGHSH, LQKENI. This CDR3 has 14 amino acids. Trimming left V 6 bases short and J 5 bases short, with 16 bases between.

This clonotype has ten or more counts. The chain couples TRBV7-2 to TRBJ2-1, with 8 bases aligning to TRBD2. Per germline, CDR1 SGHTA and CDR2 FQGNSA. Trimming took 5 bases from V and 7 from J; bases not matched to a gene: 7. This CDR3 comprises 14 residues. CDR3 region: CASSLSGSRNEQFF. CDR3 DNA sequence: TGTGCCAGCAGCCTCAGCGGGAGTAGGAATGAGCAGTTCTTC.

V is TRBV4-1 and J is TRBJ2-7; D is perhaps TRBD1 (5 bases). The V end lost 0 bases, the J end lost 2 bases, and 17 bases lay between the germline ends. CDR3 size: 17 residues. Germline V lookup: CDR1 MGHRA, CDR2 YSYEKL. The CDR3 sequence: CASSQDVGQELAYEQYF. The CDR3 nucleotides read TGCGCCAGCAGCCAAGATGTGGGGCAGGAATTGGCCTACGAGCAGTACTTC.

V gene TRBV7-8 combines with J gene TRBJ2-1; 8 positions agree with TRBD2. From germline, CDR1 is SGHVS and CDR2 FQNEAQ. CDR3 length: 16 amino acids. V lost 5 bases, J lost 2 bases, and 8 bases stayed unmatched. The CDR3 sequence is CASSDTAGGPYNEQFF. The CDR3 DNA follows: TGTGCCAGCAGCGACACGGCGGGGGGACCCTACAATGAGCAGTTCTTC.

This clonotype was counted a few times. CDR3 in DNA: TGTGCCAGCAGCTTAGGGGAGGCAGAGACCCAGTACTTC. It is translated as CASSLGEAETQYF. The V gene is TRBV7-2, the J gene TRBJ2-5; tentative D call: TRBD2 (6 bases). Germline-derived CDR1 and CDR2 are SGHTA and FQGNSA. V was trimmed by 1 base and J by 4 bases, leaving 7 bases between them. The length of the CDR3 is 13 residues.

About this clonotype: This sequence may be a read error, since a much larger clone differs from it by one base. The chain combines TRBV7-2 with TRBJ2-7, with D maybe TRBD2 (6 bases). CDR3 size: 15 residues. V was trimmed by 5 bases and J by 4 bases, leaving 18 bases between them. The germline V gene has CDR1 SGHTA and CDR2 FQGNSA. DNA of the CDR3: TGTGCCAGCAGCCCTCAGCGCGGGATGGGGTACGAGCAGTACTTC. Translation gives CASSPQRGMGYEQYF.

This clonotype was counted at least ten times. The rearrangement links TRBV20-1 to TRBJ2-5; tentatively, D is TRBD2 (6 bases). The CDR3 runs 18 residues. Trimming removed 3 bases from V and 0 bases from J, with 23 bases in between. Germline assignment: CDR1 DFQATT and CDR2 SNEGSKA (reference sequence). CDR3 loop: CSASGALESGLYQETQYF. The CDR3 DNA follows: TGCAGTGCTAGTGGGGCCCTCGAATCGGGACTCTACCAAGAGACCCAGTACTTC.

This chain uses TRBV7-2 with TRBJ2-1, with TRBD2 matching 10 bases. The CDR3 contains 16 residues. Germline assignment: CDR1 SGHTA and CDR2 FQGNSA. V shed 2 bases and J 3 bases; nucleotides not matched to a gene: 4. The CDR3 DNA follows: TGTGCCAGCAGCTTACTTATAGCGGGGGGCTACAATGAGCAGTTCTTC. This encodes CASSLLIAGGYNEQFF.

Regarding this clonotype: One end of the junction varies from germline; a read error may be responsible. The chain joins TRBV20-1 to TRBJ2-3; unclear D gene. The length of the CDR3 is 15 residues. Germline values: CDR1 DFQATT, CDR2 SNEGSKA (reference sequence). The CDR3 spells CSASRRYSQQYTQYF. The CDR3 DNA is TGCAGTGCTAGCAGGCGGTACAGCCAGCAGTATACGCAGTACTTT.

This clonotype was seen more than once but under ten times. CDR3 coding DNA: TGTGCCAGCAGTTTAGACAGGGGGTCACAGACCCAGTACTTC. Translation gives CASSLDRGSQTQYF. The rearrangement uses TRBV27 and TRBJ2-5; 9 positions match TRBD1. In germline, CDR1 is MNHEY, CDR2 SMNVEV (reference sequence). Trimming at V came to 2 bases and at J to 6 bases, leaving 4 bases not matched to a gene. The CDR3 runs to 14 residues.

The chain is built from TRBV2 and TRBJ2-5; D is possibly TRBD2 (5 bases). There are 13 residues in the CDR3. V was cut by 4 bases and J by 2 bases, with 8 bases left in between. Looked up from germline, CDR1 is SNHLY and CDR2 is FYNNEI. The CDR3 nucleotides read TGTGCCAGCAGTGTCGAGCGGCAAGAGACCCAGTACTTC. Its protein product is CASSVERQETQYF.

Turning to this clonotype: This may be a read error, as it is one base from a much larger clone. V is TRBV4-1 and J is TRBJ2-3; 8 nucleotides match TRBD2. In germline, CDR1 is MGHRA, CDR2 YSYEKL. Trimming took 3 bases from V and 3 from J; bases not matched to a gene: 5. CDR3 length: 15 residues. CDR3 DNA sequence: TGCGCCAGCAGCCAGATAAGCGGGAGTACAGATACGCAGTATTTT. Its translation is CASSQISGSTDTQYF.

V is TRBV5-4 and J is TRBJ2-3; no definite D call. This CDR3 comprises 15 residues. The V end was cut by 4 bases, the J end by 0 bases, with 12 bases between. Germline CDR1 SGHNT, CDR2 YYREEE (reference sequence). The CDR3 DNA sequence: TGTGCCAGCAGCCCCGGTCGCGTTAGCACAGATACGCAGTATTTT. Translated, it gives CASSPGRVSTDTQYF.

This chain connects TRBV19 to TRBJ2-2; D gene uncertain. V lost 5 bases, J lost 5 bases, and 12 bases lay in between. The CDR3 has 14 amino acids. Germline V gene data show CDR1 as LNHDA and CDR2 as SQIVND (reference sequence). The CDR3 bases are TGTGCCAGTAGTCCCATCCACAAGACCGGGGAGCTGTTTTTT. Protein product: CASSPIHKTGELFF.

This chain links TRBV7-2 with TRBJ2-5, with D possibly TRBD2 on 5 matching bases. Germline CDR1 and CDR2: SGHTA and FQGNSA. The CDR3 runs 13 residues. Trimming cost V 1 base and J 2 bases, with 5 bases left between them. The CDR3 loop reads CASSLGTQETQYF. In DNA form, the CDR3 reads TGTGCCAGCAGCTTAGGGACTCAAGAGACCCAGTACTTC.

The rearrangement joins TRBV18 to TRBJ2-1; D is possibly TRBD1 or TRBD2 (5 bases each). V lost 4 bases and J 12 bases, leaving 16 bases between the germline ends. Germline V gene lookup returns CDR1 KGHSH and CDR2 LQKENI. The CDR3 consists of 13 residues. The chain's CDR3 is CASSLGDRDRQFF. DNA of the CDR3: TGTGCCAGCTCACTGGGAGACCGGGACCGGCAGTTCTTC.

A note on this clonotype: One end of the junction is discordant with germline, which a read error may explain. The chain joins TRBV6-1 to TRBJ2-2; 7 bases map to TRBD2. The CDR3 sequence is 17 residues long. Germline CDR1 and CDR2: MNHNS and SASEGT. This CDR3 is CASGEEGLTGFNGELFF. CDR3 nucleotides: TGTGCCAGCGGTGAAGAGGGACTAACGGGATTTAACGGGGAGCTGTTTTTT.

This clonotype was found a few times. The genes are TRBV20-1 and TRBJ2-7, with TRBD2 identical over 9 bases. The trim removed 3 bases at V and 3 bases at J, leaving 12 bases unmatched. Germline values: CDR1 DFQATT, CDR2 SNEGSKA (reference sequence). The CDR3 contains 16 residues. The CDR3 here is CSASPQLAGLNYEQYF. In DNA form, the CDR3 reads TGCAGTGCTAGTCCGCAGCTAGCGGGGCTAAACTACGAGCAGTACTTC.

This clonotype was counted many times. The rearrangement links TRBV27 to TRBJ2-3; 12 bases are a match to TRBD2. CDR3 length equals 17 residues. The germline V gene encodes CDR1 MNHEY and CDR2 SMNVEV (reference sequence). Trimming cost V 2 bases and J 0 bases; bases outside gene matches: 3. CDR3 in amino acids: CASSLGLAGPSTDTQYF. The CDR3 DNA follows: TGTGCCAGCAGTTTAGGACTAGCGGGGCCTAGCACAGATACGCAGTATTTT.

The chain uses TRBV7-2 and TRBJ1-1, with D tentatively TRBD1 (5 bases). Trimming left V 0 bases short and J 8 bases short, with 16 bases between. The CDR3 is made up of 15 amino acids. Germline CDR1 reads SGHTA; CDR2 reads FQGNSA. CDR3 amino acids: CASSLALEGMTEAFF. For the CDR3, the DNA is TGTGCCAGCAGCTTAGCGTTGGAGGGGATGACGGAAGCTTTCTTT.

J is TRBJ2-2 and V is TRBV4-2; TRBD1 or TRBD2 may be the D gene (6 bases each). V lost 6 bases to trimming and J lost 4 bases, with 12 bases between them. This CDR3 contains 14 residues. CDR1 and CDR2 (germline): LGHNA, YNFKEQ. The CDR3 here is CASRYGGGTGELFF. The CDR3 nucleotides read TGTGCCAGCAGGTACGGAGGGGGCACCGGGGAGCTGTTTTTT.

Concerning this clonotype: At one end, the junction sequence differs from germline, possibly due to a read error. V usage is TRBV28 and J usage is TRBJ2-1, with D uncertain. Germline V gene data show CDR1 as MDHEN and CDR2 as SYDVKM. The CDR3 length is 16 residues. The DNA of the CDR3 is TGTGCCAGCAGTCCCCAAATGAGTTGGTCCTACAATGAGCAGCTCTTC. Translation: CASSPQMSWSYNEQLF.

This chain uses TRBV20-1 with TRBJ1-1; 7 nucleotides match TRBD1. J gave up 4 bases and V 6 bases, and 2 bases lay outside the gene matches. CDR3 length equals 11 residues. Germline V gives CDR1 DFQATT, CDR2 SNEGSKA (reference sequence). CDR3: CSATGATEAFF. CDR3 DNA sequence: TGCAGTGCCACAGGGGCCACTGAAGCTTTCTTT.

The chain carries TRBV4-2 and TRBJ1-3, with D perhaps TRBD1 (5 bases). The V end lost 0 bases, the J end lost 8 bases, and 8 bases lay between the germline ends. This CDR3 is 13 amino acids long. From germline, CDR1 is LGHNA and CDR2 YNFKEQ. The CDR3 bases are TGTGCCAGCAGCCAAGACAGGGAAGACACCATATATTTT. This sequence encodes CASSQDREDTIYF.

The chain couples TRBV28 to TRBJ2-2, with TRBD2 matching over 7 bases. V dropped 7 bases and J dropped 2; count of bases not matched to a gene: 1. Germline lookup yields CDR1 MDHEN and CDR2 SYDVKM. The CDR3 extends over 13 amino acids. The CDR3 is CASMGLNTGELFF. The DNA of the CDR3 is TGTGCCAGCATGGGACTAAACACCGGGGAGCTGTTTTTT.

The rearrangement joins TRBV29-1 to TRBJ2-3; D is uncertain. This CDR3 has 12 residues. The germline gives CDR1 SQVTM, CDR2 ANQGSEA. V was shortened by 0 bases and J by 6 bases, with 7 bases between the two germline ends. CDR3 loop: CSVEDLRDTQYF. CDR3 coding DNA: TGCAGCGTTGAAGATCTGCGGGATACGCAGTATTTT.

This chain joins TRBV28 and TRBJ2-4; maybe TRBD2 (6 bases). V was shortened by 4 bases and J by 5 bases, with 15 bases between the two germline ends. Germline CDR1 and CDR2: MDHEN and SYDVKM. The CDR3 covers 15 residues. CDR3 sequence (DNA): TGTGCCAGCAGTTCCCTCCGGGACTCCGAAAACATTCAGTACTTC. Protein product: CASSSLRDSENIQYF.

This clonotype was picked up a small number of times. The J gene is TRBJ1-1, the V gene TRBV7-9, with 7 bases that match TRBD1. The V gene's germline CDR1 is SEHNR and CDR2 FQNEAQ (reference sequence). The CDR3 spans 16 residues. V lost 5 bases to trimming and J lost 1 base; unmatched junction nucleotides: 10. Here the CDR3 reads CASSQRQGLTNTEAFF. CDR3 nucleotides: TGTGCCAGCAGCCAAAGACAGGGCTTGACGAACACTGAAGCTTTCTTT.

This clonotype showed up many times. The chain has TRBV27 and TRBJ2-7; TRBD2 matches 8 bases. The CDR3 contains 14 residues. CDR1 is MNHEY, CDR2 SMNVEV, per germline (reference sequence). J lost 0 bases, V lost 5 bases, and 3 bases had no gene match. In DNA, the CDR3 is TGTGCCAGCAGTCTACTAGCGGACTCCTACGAGCAGTACTTC. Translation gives CASSLLADSYEQYF.

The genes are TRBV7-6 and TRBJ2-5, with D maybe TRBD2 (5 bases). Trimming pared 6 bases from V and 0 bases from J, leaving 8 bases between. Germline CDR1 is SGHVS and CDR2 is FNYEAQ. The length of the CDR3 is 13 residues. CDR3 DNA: TGTGCCAGCAGACCCGGGAACCAAGAGACCCAGTACTTC. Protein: CASRPGNQETQYF.